These 6 T cell receptor beta chains were all obtained from the same sample, sequenced in a study of T cells in Graves' hyperthyroidism and ophthalmopathy. Researchers took RNA transcripts and amplified the TCR beta CDR3 regions from them. HTBI primers were used for first-round RT-PCR of the TCR CDR3. TCRdb re-derived calls from the multiplex PCR reads in MiXCR, one entry per CDR3 protein. The profile covers hundreds of thousands of distinct CDR3 sequences, with around 25% appearing a single time and roughly 40% taken by the ten largest. The sequenced sample consisted of blood. The receptors come from a woman aged 35 to 49 with Graves' ophthalmopathy.

This clonotype has a count of ten or more. The chain carries TRBV19 and TRBJ2-2; 7 bases fit TRBD1. Germline CDR1 LNHDA, CDR2 SQIVND (reference sequence). CDR3 length: 16 amino acids. After removal of 1 base from V and 3 bases from J, the junction contained 5 bases not matched to a gene. The CDR3 here is CASSIGGTAYTGELFF. In nucleotides, the CDR3 is TGTGCCAGTAGTATAGGGGGGACAGCCTACACCGGGGAGCTGTTTTTT.

J is TRBJ2-7 and V is TRBV20-1; 15 nucleotides line up with TRBD2. Germline V gene sequence: CDR1 DFQATT, CDR2 SNEGSKA (reference sequence). The CDR3 totals 15 residues. Losses at the gene ends were 6 bases for V and 6 bases for J; bases not matched to a gene: 9. In DNA, the CDR3 is TGCAGTGCCACCGGACTAGCGGGAGGGCCGGGCGAGCAGTACTTC. It specifies CSATGLAGGPGEQYF.

V is TRBV5-1 and J is TRBJ2-7; possible D gene TRBD1, 6 bases. CDR3 size: 14 residues. The ends were cut back, 2 bases at V and 1 base at J, with 10 bases in the middle. Germline V gene lookup returns CDR1 SGHRS and CDR2 YFSETQ. CDR3 sequence (DNA): TGCGCCAGCAGCTTCCCAGGGGATTCCTACGAGCAGTACTTC. Amino acids: CASSFPGDSYEQYF.

CDR3 DNA sequence: TGCAGTGCTTGCCCCAGCTCCTACGAGCAGTACTTC. This sequence encodes CSACPSSYEQYF. This chain uses TRBV20-1 with TRBJ2-7, with D uncertain. V dropped 5 bases and J dropped 0 bases, with 8 bases sitting between them. The germline V gene encodes CDR1 DFQATT and CDR2 SNEGSKA (reference sequence). The CDR3 runs 12 residues.

The chain links TRBV2 to TRBJ2-5; the D is unclear. CDR1 and CDR2 (germline): SNHLY, FYNNEI. The CDR3 contains 14 residues. The V end was cut by 6 bases, the J end by 4 bases, with 15 bases between. CDR3 loop: CASRGSRQLETQYF. The CDR3, as DNA: TGTGCCAGCAGGGGATCTCGACAATTAGAGACCCAGTACTTC.

The V and J genes are TRBV6-1 and TRBJ2-7; TRBD2 agrees at 9 bases. CDR1 and CDR2 (germline): MNHNS, SASEGT. The V gene end was trimmed by 1 base and the J gene end by 5 bases; junction bases not matched to a gene: 6. The CDR3 is made up of 15 amino acids. CDR3 loop: CASSEVAGDSDEQYF. The CDR3 DNA reads as TGTGCCAGCAGTGAAGTAGCGGGAGATTCGGACGAGCAGTACTTC.